This T cell receptor beta chain was sequenced for a study of T cells in Graves' hyperthyroidism and ophthalmopathy. This CDR3 has 13 residues. V shed 6 bases and J shed 2 bases, with 11 bases lying between them. Germline CDR1 is MDHEN and CDR2 is SYDVKM. Amplification of TCR beta CDR3 regions was performed using RNA transcripts as template. RT-PCR in the first round (using the HTBI primer set) targeted the TCR CDR3. TCRdb re-derived calls from the multiplex PCR reads in MiXCR, one entry per CDR3 protein. This table has approximately 380,000 distinct CDR3 sequences, about a fifth appearing once. When ophthalmopathy did not progress within 18 months, Graves' hyperthyroidism was considered stable. Those with hyperthyroidism were 18 to 65 years old, newly diagnosed, and ill for under 2 months.

The clonotype was recovered from a woman aged 18-29 years with Graves' hyperthyroidism. Sequencing used blood. This chain joins TRBV28 and TRBJ2-7; tentative D call: TRBD2 (7 bases). CDR3: CASRGGGPYEQYF. CDR3 DNA sequence: TGTGCCAGCAGGGGAGGGGGTCCCTACGAGCAGTACTTC.